The 19 T cell receptor beta chains given below trace back to one sample, sequenced in a study of PD-1 blockade in classical Hodgkin lymphoma. In every patient, relapse followed autologous stem cell transplantation, while exposure to brentuximab vedotin differed. Data came from immunoSEQ multiplex PCR; TCRdb stores just in-frame clones and leaves some out. The sample lists approximately 41,000 clones; just under 80% were seen once. The sample was peripheral blood mononuclear cells (PBMCs), taken at baseline. The receptor source for this set is a human donor with classical Hodgkin lymphoma.

The chain uses TRBV25-1 and TRBJ2-5; 8 nucleotides match TRBD1. In germline, CDR1 is MGHDK, CDR2 SYGVNS. The CDR3 runs 16 residues. V shed 1 base, J shed 3 bases, and the junction held 7 bases outside the gene matches. CDR3 nucleotides: TGTGCCAGCAGTGAATGGGTCAGGACAGGGAAAGAGACCCAGTACTTC. Its protein is CASSEWVRTGKETQYF.

This clone showed up just once. V usage is TRBV11-2 and J usage is TRBJ2-3; 8 bases align to TRBD1. The germline gives CDR1 SGHAT, CDR2 FQNNGV. After removal of 6 bases from V and 0 bases from J, the junction contained 11 bases not matched to a gene. This CDR3 is 17 amino acids long. The CDR3 region has the DNA TGTGCCAGCAGTTATACAGGGGGGCCTATTAGCACAGATACGCAGTATTTT. The encoded protein is CASSYTGGPISTDTQYF.

This chain joins TRBV27 and TRBJ2-1; 7 bases align to TRBD2. This CDR3 comprises 15 residues. Per germline, CDR1 MNHEY and CDR2 SMNVEV (reference sequence). The V segment lost 3 bases and the J segment 8 bases; nucleotides outside the gene matches: 10. CDR3 nucleotide sequence: TGTGCCAGCAGTTTCCCCGGGGGGAGCGGGGATGAGCAGTTCTTC. Translated, it gives CASSFPGGSGDEQFF.

This sequence joins TRBV5-4 and TRBJ2-7; unclear D gene. The CDR3 covers 14 residues. Germline V gene data show CDR1 as SGHNT and CDR2 as YYREEE (reference sequence). V shed 3 bases and J shed 4 bases, with 14 bases lying between them. CDR3 bases: TGTGCCAGCAGCTCCGGGTTAGACACTTACGAGCAGTACTTC. As protein: CASSSGLDTYEQYF.

The chain couples TRBV4-2 to TRBJ1-1; possible D gene TRBD1, 6 bases. Trimming removed 3 bases from V and 3 bases from J, with 14 bases in between. From germline, CDR1 is LGHNA and CDR2 YNFKEQ. The CDR3 is made up of 15 amino acids. Here the CDR3 reads CASSHSGVGYTEAFF. The CDR3 region has the DNA TGTGCCAGCAGCCACTCAGGGGTAGGGTACACTGAAGCTTTCTTT.

The V and J genes are TRBV10-3 and TRBJ1-1, with D possibly being TRBD1 (5 bases). Germline V gene data show CDR1 as ENHRY and CDR2 as SYGVKD. V shed 5 bases and J shed 8 bases, with 12 bases lying between them. This CDR3 is built from 12 residues. The CDR3 loop is CAISYTGTEAFF. DNA for the CDR3: TGTGCCATCAGTTATACAGGTACCGAAGCTTTCTTT.

This clone was counted once. V gene TRBV10-3 combines with J gene TRBJ2-7; 9 nucleotides agree with TRBD1. Looked up from germline, CDR1 is ENHRY and CDR2 is SYGVKD. The CDR3 extends over 15 amino acids. Trimming at V came to 0 bases and at J to 3 bases, leaving 3 bases not matched to a gene. The CDR3: CAISESGQGLYEQYF. As DNA, the CDR3 is TGTGCCATCAGTGAGTCGGGACAGGGTCTCTACGAGCAGTACTTC.

This chain joins TRBV19 and TRBJ1-1, with a tentative D call TRBD1 (6 bases). The germline V and J ends were trimmed by 9 bases and 11 bases, with 13 bases remaining between them. Germline loops: CDR1 LNHDA, CDR2 SQIVND (reference sequence). The CDR3 spans 10 residues. DNA for the CDR3: TGTGCCAGCCGAGGGGGTCGGGCTTTCTTT. It codes for CASRGGRAFF.

This chain joins TRBV19 and TRBJ1-5; the D is unclear. This CDR3 comprises 13 residues. Germline values: CDR1 LNHDA, CDR2 SQIVND (reference sequence). V gave up 0 bases and J gave up 7 bases, with 7 bases separating them. CDR3 sequence: CASSIELMQPQHF. CDR3 nucleotide sequence: TGTGCCAGTAGTATAGAGCTTATGCAGCCCCAGCATTTT.

J is TRBJ2-5 and V is TRBV5-6; 12 nucleotides match TRBD2. The CDR3 covers 14 residues. CDR1 and CDR2 (germline): SGHDT, YYEEEE. After removal of 4 bases from V and 5 bases from J, the junction contained 3 bases not matched to a gene. The CDR3 DNA is TGTGCCAGCAGCCCCGGGACTAGCGGGGAGACCCAGTACTTC. Its translation: CASSPGTSGETQYF.

This chain links TRBV6-5 with TRBJ1-2, with D uncertain. The CDR3 spans 13 residues. The V and J ends lost 6 bases and 7 bases respectively, with 15 bases between them. The germline V gene has CDR1 MNHEY and CDR2 SVGAGI. CDR3 residues: CASSRILLSGYTF. CDR3 coding DNA: TGTGCCAGCAGCCGCATCTTATTAAGTGGCTACACCTTC.

The chain links TRBV11-2 to TRBJ2-7; no reliable D call. The length of the CDR3 is 14 residues. V gave up 1 base and J gave up 2 bases, with 9 bases separating them. Germline lookup yields CDR1 SGHAT and CDR2 FQNNGV. The CDR3 region has the DNA TGTGCCAGCAGCTTAGTGGCCGGCACCTACGAGCAGTACTTC. Translation: CASSLVAGTYEQYF.

This clone was recorded only once. This chain links TRBV7-2 with TRBJ2-5; tentatively, D is TRBD1 (5 bases). With the DNA end fitting TRBJ2-7 better, the J assignment may be wrong. The CDR3 has 13 residues. Germline V gene lookup returns CDR1 SGHTA and CDR2 FQGNSA. The CDR3 spells CASSSGHFYEQYF. The CDR3 region has the DNA TGTGCCAGCAGCTCCGGACACTTCTACGAGCAGTACTTC.

The V and J genes are TRBV4-1 and TRBJ2-7, with 7 bases aligning to TRBD1. This CDR3 has 16 residues. The germline V gene encodes CDR1 MGHRA and CDR2 YSYEKL. Unmatched junction bases numbered 8, after V lost 0 bases and J lost 3 bases. CDR3 nucleotides: TGCGCCAGCAGCCAAGATATACGGACAGGCAGCTACGAGCAGTACTTC. Translation gives CASSQDIRTGSYEQYF.

This rearrangement joins TRBV19 to TRBJ2-6; no clear D gene. The V gene lost 9 bases and the J gene lost 0 bases, with 12 bases spanning the gap. CDR3 length: 15 residues. The germline gives CDR1 LNHDA, CDR2 SQIVND (reference sequence). CDR3 DNA: TGTGCCAGCACCCATCGGAGCTCTGGGGCCAACGTCCTGACTTTC. Protein sequence: CASTHRSSGANVLTF.

The gene calls are TRBV4-3 and TRBJ1-5; D is perhaps TRBD1 (5 bases). The CDR3 loop spans 17 amino acids. Per the germline V gene, CDR1 is LGHNA and CDR2 is YSLEER. The germline V and J ends were trimmed by 4 bases and 2 bases, with 18 bases remaining between them. CDR3 coding DNA: TGCGCCAGCAGCCCCGGGACCGGGTGGGGTCGCAATCAGCCCCAGCATTTT. This gives the protein CASSPGTGWGRNQPQHF.

The rearrangement links TRBV14 to TRBJ2-5; no definite D call. Trimming took off 2 bases at V and 5 bases at J, with 12 bases between the two ends. Germline V CDR1 and CDR2: SGHDN, FVKESK. This CDR3 spans 14 amino acids. The CDR3 DNA is TGTGCCAGCAGCCAAAGTCGCCTACCGGAGACCCAGTACTTC. Its translation is CASSQSRLPETQYF.

The CDR3 reads CASSGAVRNTIYF. The CDR3 region has the DNA TGTGCCAGCAGCGGAGCAGTTCGAAACACCATATATTTT. The chain joins TRBV9 to TRBJ1-3; D is undetermined. This CDR3 contains 13 residues. Germline V gene data show CDR1 as SGDLS and CDR2 as YYNGEE. The germline V and J ends were trimmed by 3 bases and 5 bases, with 9 bases remaining between them. Complete variable domain (other parts from reference TRBV9 and TRBJ1-3): DSGVTQTPKHLITATGQRVTLRCSPRSGDLSVYWYQQSLDQGLQFLIQYYNGEERAKGNILERFSAQQFPDLHSELNLSSLELGDSALYFCASSGAVRNTIYFGEGSWLTVV.

This chain connects TRBV5-4 to TRBJ2-3, with D unclear. The CDR3 is made up of 14 amino acids. CDR1 and CDR2 from the germline V gene are SGHNT and YYREEE (reference sequence). Trimming removed 0 bases from V and 2 bases from J, with 7 bases in between. CDR3 loop: CASSLGGPTDTQYF. CDR3 nucleotides: TGTGCCAGCAGCTTGGGCGGCCCCACAGATACGCAGTATTTT.